This T cell receptor beta chain was identified in a study of blood T cell repertoires in COVID-19. The assay was immunoSEQ multiplex PCR, and TCRdb's table has in-frame clones only and misses some. The table shows about 480,000 clones, with 70% to 90% occurring only once. Looked up from germline, CDR1 is MDHEN and CDR2 is SYDVKM. V dropped 8 bases and J dropped 9; count of bases not matched to a gene: 9. CDR3 length equals 15 residues. The rearrangement links TRBV28 to TRBJ2-1; 14 positions match TRBD2. The sequencing sample was made of PBMCs or T cells enriched from blood (not recorded which). The receptor's source is a woman under 30 with acute COVID-19. The CDR3 DNA follows: TGTGCCAGCGGGGGGACTAGCGGGAGCTCGGTTGAGCAGTTCTTC. Amino acids: CASGGTSGSSVEQFF.